The TCR beta chain described here comes from a study of identical twins. TCRdb reprocessed the 5' RACE reads with MiXCR, giving one entry per CDR3 protein. In the table there are some 600,000 distinct CDR3 sequences, around 7.5% of which are singletons. In its sample, this clonotype was seen many times. The antigen is not known. Study-wide points: Beta out-of-frame sequences showed weaker excess twin sharing.

This CDR3 contains 14 residues. CDR1 and CDR2 (germline): SEHNR, FQNEAQ (reference sequence). Between the trimmed V and J ends, which lost 3 bases and 2 bases, there was a span of 8 bases. This sample was shared with a second study, whose subject was yellow fever vaccine responses in identical twins.

This sequence originates from a woman between 18 and 29 years old in good health. V and J are TRBV7-9 and TRBJ1-5; D is unclear. The material sequenced was PBMCs. The CDR3 coding sequence is TGTGCCAGCAGCTTGAAGGGTGGCAATCAGCCCCAGCATTTT. Encoded protein: CASSLKGGNQPQHF.